This TCR beta chain was sequenced for a study of cytomegalovirus exposure and HLA in healthy donors. Regarding the study as a whole: CMV antigen specificity of three CMV-associated chains was confirmed in vitro.

About this clone itself: Its antigen is not known.

The repertoire was sequenced with immunoSEQ multiplex PCR; TCRdb's copy has only in-frame clones and lacks some. Of around 220,000 clones in the sample, 80% to 85% were seen once. Germline V lookup: CDR1 MGHDK, CDR2 SYGVNS. Trimming cost V 7 bases and J 9 bases, with 25 bases left between them. The CDR3 length is 16 residues. The V and J genes are TRBV25-1 and TRBJ2-1; D may be TRBD1 or TRBD2 (6 bases each). The specimen was PBMCs. This TCR derives from a woman under 40 in good health and CMV-seropositive. CDR3 sequence reads: CASILQGEGRESEQFF. The CDR3 coding sequence is TGTGCCAGCATACTACAGGGCGAGGGACGGGAGAGTGAGCAGTTCTTC.